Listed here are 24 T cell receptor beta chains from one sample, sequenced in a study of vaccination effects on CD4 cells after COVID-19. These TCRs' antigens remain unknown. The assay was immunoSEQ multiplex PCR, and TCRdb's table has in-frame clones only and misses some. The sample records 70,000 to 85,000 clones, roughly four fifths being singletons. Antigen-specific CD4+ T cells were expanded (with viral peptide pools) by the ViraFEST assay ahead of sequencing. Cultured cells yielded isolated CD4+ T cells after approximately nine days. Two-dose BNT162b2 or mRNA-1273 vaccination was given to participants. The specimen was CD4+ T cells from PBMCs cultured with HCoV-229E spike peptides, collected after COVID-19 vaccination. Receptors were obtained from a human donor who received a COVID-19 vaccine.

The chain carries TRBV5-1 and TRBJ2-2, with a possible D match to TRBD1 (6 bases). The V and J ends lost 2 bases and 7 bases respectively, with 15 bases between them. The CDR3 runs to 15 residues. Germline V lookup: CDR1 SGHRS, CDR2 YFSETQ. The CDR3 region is CASSFETGWGGELFF. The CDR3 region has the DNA TGCGCCAGCAGCTTCGAAACAGGGTGGGGCGGGGAGCTGTTTTTT. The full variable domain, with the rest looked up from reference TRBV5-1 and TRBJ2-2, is KAGVTQTPRYLIKTRGQQVTLSCSPISGHRSVSWYQQTPGQGLQFLFEYFSETQRNKGNFPGRFSGRQFSNSRSEMNVSTLELGDSALYLCASSFETGWGGELFFGEGSRLTVL.

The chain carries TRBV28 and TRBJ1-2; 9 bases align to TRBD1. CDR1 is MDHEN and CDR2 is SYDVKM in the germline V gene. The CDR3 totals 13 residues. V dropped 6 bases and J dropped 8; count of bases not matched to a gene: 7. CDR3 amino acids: CASRNTGGQGYTF. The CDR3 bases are TGTGCCAGCAGGAATACAGGGGGCCAGGGCTACACCTTC.

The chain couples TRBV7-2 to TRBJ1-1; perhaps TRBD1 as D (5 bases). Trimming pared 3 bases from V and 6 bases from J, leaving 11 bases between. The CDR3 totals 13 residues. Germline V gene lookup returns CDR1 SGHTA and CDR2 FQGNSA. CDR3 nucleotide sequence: TGTGCCAGCAGCTTCCAGGGTTTGGCTGAAGCTTTCTTT. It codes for CASSFQGLAEAFF.

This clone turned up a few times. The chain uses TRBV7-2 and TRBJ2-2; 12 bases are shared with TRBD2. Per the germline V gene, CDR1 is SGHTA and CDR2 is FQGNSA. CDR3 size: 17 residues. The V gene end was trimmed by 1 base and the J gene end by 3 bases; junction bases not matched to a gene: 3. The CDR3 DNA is TGTGCCAGCAGCTTAGACCTAGCGGGGGGGTACACCGGGGAGCTGTTTTTT. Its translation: CASSLDLAGGYTGELFF. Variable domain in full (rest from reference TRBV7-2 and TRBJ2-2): GAGVSQSPSNKVTEKGKDVELRCDPISGHTALYWYRQSLGQGLEFLIYFQGNSAPDKSGLPSDRFSAERTGGSVSTLTIQRTQQEDSAVYLCASSLDLAGGYTGELFFGEGSRLTVL.

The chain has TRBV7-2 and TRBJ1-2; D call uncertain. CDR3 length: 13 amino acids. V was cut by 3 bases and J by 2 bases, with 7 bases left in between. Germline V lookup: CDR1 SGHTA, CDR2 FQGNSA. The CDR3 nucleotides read TGTGCCAGCAGCTTTCACAGAAACTATGGCTACACCTTC. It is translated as CASSFHRNYGYTF.

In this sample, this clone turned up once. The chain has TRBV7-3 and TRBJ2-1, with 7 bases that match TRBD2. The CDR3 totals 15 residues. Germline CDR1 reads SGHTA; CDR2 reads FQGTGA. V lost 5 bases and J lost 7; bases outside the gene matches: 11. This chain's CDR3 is CASSPAVASGNEQFF. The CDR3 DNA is TGTGCCAGCAGCCCAGCCGTAGCTAGCGGTAATGAGCAGTTCTTC. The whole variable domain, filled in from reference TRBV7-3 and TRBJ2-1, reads GAGVSQTPSNKVTEKGKYVELRCDPISGHTALYWYRQSLGQGPEFLIYFQGTGAADDSGLPNDRFFAVRPEGSVSTLKIQRTERGDSAVYLCASSPAVASGNEQFFGPGTRLTVL.

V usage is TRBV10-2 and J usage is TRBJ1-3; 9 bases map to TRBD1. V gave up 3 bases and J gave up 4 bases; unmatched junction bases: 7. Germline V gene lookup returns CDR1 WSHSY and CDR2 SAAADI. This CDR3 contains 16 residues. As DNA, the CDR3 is TGCGCCAGCAGTGATGCACAGGGGGCGCCGGGAAACACCATATATTTT. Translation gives CASSDAQGAPGNTIYF.

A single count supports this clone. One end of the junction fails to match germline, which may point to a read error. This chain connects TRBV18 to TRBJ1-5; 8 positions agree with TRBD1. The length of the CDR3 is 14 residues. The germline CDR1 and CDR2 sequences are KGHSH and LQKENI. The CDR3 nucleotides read TGTGCCAGCTCACAGGGGACAGGTAATCAACCCCAGCATTTT. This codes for CASSQGTGNQPQHF.

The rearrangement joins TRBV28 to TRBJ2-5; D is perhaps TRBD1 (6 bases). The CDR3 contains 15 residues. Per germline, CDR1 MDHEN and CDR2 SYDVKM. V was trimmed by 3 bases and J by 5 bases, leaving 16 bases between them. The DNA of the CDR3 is TGTGCCAGCAGTTTCACGTCACAGGGAAGGGAGACCCAGTACTTC. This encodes CASSFTSQGRETQYF.

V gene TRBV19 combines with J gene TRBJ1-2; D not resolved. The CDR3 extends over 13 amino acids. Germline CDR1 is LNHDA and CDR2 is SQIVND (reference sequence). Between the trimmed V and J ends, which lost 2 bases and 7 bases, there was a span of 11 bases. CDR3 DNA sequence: TGTGCCAGTAGTATACTGGGCGAGGGTGGCTACACCTTC. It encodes CASSILGEGGYTF.

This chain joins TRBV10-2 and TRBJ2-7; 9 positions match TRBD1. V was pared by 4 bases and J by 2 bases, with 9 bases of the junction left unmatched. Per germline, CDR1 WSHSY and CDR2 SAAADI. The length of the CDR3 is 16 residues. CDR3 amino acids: CASSGLPGQGTYEQYV. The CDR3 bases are TGCGCCAGCAGTGGGCTCCCGGGACAGGGAACCTACGAGCAGTACGTC.

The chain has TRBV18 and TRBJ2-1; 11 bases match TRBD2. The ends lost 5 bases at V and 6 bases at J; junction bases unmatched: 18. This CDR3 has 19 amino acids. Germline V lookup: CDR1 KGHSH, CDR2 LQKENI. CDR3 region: CASSMRSVRTSGLGNEQFF. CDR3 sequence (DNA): TGTGCCAGCTCAATGAGATCCGTAAGGACTAGCGGGCTTGGCAATGAGCAGTTCTTC.

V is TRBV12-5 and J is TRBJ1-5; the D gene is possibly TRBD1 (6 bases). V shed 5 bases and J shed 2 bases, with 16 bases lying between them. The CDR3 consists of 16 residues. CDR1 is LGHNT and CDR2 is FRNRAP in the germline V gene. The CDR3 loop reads CASGPGTTIGNQPQHF. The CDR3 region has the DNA TGTGCTAGTGGTCCCGGGACAACGATTGGCAATCAGCCCCAGCATTTT.

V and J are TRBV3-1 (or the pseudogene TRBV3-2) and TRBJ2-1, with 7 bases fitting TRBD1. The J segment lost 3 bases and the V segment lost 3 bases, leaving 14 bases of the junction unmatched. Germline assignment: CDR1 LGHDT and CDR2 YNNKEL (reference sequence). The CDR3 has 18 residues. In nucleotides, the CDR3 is TGTGCCAGCAGCCAGGATGTCCGGGACAGAAGTGACTACAATGAGCAGTTCTTC. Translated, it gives CASSQDVRDRSDYNEQFF.

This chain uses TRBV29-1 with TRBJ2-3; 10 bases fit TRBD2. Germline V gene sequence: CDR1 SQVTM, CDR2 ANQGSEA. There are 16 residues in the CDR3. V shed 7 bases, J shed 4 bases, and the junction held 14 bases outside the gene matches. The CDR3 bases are TGCAGCGCCGGTTGGTCTAGCGGGGGTCTGTCAGATACGCAGTATTTT. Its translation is CSAGWSSGGLSDTQYF.

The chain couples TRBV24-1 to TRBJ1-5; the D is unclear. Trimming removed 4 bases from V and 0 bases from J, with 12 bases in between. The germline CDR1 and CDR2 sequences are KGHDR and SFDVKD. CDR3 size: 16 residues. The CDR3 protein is CATSDGRRHSNQPQHF. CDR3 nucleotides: TGTGCCACCAGTGACGGCAGGCGACATAGCAATCAGCCCCAGCATTTT.

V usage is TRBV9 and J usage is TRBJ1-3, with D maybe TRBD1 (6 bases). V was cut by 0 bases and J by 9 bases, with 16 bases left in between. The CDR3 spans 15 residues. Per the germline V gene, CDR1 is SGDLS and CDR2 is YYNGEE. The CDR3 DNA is TGTGCCAGCAGCGTAGCTACAGGGCCGAGGGTCACCATATATTTT. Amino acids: CASSVATGPRVTIYF.

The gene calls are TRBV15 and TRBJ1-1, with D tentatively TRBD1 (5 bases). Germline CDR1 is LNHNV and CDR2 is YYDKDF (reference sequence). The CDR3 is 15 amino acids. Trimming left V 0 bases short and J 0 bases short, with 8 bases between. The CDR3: CATSRDRDLNTEAFF. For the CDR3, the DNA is TGTGCCACCAGCAGAGACAGGGACTTGAACACTGAAGCTTTCTTT.

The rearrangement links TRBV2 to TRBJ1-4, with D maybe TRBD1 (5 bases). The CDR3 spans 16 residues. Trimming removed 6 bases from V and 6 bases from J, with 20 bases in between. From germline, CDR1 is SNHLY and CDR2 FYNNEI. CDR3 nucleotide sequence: TGTGCCAGCAGGAAATCAGGGTCCCTTGTACATGAAAAACTGTTTTTT. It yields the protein CASRKSGSLVHEKLFF.

The CDR3 spells CATSDPTGGPTEQFF. The CDR3 DNA is TGTGCCACCAGTGACCCAACAGGGGGCCCTACTGAGCAGTTCTTC. The rearrangement links TRBV24-1 to TRBJ2-1; 9 bases agree with TRBD1. V trimming: 4 bases; J trimming: 9 bases; junction bases outside the gene matches: 9. CDR3 size: 15 residues. Germline CDR1 KGHDR, CDR2 SFDVKD.

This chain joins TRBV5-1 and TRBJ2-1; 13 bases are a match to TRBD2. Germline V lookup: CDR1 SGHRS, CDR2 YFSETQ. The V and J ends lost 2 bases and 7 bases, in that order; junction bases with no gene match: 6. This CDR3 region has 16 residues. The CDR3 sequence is CASSLPGLAGNNEQFF. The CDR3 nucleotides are TGCGCCAGCAGCTTACCGGGACTAGCGGGGAATAATGAGCAGTTCTTC.

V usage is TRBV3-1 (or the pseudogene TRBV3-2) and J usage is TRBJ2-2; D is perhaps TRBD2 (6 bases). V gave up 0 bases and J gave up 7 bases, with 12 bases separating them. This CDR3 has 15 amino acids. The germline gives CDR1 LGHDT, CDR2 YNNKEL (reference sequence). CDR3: CASSQDWEDGGELFF. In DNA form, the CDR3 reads TGTGCCAGCAGCCAAGATTGGGAGGACGGCGGGGAGCTGTTTTTT.

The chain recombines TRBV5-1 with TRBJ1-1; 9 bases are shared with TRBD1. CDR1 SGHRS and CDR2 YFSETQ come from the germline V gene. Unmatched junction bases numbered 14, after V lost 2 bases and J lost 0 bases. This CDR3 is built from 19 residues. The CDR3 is CASSLTGVGTGHLNTEAFF. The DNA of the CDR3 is TGCGCCAGCAGCTTAACGGGCGTCGGGACAGGGCACTTGAACACTGAAGCTTTCTTT.

The CDR3 loop is CASKLTTGTYQPQHF. CDR3 nucleotide sequence: TGTGCCAGCAAACTAACGACAGGGACGTACCAGCCCCAGCATTTT. The chain employs TRBV6-5 and TRBJ1-5; 7 positions match TRBD1. Germline-derived CDR1 and CDR2 are MNHEY and SVGAGI. The CDR3 sequence is 15 residues long. Trimming took 7 bases from V and 7 from J; bases not matched to a gene: 13.